This T cell receptor beta chain was documented in a study of blood T cell repertoires in COVID-19. The wider study: From T cells, B-cell-depleted T cells, or PBMCs came the material, which was cDNA or gDNA.

The CDR3 is made up of 11 amino acids. In germline, CDR1 is KGHSH, CDR2 LQKENI. Trimming left V 5 bases short and J 5 bases short, with 6 bases between. Per the study methods: The assay estimated nucleated cells by amplifying reference gene primers. Profiled with immunoSEQ multiplex PCR; TCRdb holds only in-frame clones, not every one. The DNA gave D and trimming, while V, J and clone size come from that table. The repertoire holds about 180,000 clones, with approximately 86% as singletons. The V and J genes are TRBV18 and TRBJ2-5, with a weak D call TRBD2 (6 bases). The TCR originated in a woman aged 50 to 60 with acute or convalescent COVID-19. The sequenced material came from peripheral blood. CDR3 amino acids: CASSSGETQYF. The CDR3 coding sequence is TGTGCCAGCTCAAGCGGGGAGACCCAGTACTTC.